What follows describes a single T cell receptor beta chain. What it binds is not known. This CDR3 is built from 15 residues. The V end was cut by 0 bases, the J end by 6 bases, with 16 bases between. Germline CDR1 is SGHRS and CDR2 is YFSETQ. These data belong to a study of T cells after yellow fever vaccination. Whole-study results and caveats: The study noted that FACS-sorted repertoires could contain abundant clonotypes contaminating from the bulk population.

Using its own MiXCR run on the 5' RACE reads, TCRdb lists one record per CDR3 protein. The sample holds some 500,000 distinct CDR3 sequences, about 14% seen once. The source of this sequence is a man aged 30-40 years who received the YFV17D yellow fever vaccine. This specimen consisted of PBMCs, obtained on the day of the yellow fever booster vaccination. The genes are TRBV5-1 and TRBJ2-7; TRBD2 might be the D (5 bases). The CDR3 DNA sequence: TGCGCCAGCAGCTTGGCTACCGGACTCTCTGGCGAGCAGTACTTC. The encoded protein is CASSLATGLSGEQYF.